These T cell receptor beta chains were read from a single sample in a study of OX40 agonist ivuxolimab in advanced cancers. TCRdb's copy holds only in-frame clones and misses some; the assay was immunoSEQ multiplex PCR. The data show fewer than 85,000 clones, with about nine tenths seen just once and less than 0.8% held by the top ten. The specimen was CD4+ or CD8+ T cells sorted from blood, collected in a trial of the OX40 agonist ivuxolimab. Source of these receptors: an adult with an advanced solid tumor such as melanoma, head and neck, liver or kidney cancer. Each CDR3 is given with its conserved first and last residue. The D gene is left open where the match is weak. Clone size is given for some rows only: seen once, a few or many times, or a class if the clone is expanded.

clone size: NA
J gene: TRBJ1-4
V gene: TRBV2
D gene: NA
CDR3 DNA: TGTGCCAGCAGTGAAAGGGGGGGCCAAGAAAAACTGTTTTTT
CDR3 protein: CASSERGGQEKLFF

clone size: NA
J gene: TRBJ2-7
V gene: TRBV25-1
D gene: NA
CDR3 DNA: TGTGCCAGCAGTGAGGGTACAGGGCAGTACTTC
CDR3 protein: CASSEGTGQYF

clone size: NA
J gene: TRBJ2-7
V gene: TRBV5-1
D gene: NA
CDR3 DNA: TGCGCCAGCAGCTCCCGACTTACCTACGAGCAGTACTTC
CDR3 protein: CASSSRLTYEQYF

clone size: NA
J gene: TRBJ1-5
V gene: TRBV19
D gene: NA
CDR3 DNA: TGTGCCAGTAGTCTGGACAGCTTGAATCAGCCCCAGCATTTT
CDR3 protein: CASSLDSLNQPQHF

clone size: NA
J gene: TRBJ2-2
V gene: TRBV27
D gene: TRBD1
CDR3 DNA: TGTGCCAGCAGACGGGACAGGGGGCGCATCACCGGGGAGCTGTTTTTT
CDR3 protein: CASRRDRGRITGELFF

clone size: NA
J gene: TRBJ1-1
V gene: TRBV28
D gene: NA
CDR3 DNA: TGTGCCAGCACGGGAGCGATGAACACTGAAGCTTTCTTT
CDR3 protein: CASTGAMNTEAFF

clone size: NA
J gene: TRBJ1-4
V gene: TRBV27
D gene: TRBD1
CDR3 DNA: TGTGCCAGCAGTCGAGGTGGGACAGCCGAAAAACTGTTTTTT
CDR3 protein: CASSRGGTAEKLFF

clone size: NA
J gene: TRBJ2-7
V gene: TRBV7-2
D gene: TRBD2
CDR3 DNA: TGTGCCAGCAGCCCGGGACTAGGCGCCTACGAGCAGTACTTC
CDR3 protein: CASSPGLGAYEQYF

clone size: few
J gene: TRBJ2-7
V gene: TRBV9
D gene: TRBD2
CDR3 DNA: TGTGCCAGCAGCGTTACTAGCGGGAGTAGGTCGTCCGAGCAGTACTTC
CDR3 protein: CASSVTSGSRSSEQYF

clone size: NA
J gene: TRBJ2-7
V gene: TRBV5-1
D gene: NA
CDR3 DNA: TGCGCCAGCAGCTTGGCTCCCAGGGGGGGAAACTACGAGCAGTACTTC
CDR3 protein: CASSLAPRGGNYEQYF

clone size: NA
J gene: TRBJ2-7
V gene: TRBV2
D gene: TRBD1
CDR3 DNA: TGTGCCAGCAAAGCAGGGGGCGACGAGCAGTACTTC
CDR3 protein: CASKAGGDEQYF

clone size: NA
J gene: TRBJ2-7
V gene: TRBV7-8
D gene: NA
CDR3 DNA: TGTGCCAGCAGCCTAGACACCCGCTCCTACGAGCAGTACTTC
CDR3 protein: CASSLDTRSYEQYF

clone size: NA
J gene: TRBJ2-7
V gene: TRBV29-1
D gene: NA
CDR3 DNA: TGCAGCGTGGCAGGGCGTCTAACCTACGAGCAGTACTTC
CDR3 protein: CSVAGRLTYEQYF

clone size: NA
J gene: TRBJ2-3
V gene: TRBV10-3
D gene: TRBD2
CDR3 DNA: TGTGCCATCAGTGAGTCAAAAGCGGGGGGACGGACAGATACGCAGTATTTT
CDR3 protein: CAISESKAGGRTDTQYF

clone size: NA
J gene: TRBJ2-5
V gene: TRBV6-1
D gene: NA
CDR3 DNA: TGTGCCAGCAGGCGACAGACACAAGAGACCCAGTACTTC
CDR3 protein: CASRRQTQETQYF

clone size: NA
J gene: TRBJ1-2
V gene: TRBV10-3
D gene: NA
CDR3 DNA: TGTGCCATCAGACCGGGACCGACTAACTATGGCTACACCTTC
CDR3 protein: CAIRPGPTNYGYTF

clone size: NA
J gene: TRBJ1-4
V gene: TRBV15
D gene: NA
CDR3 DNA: TGTGCCACCAGCAGAGTGCTGAGACCCAATGAAAAACTGTTTTTT
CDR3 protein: CATSRVLRPNEKLFF